This paragraph reports one TCR beta chain. What it binds is unknown. This CDR3 spans 16 amino acids. Germline V gene data show CDR1 as MNHEY and CDR2 as SMNVEV (reference sequence). The V and J ends lost 6 bases and 2 bases, in that order; junction bases with no gene match: 8. The record originates from a study of monozygotic twins with cystic fibrosis. The study, taken as a whole, reports: Clonality was generally low (median about 0.0097), higher in the most severe patients.

Data came from immunoSEQ multiplex PCR; TCRdb stores just in-frame clones and leaves some out. Here the sample spans 30,000 to 35,000 clones, roughly 96% being singletons. Sequences were obtained from blood. This TCR was recovered from a girl aged 2 to 9 with cystic fibrosis. V usage is TRBV27 and J usage is TRBJ1-5; 9 positions match TRBD1. The CDR3 sequence: CASSRGQGNGNQPQHF. The CDR3 nucleotides read TGTGCCAGCAGCCGGGGACAGGGTAACGGCAATCAGCCCCAGCATTTT.